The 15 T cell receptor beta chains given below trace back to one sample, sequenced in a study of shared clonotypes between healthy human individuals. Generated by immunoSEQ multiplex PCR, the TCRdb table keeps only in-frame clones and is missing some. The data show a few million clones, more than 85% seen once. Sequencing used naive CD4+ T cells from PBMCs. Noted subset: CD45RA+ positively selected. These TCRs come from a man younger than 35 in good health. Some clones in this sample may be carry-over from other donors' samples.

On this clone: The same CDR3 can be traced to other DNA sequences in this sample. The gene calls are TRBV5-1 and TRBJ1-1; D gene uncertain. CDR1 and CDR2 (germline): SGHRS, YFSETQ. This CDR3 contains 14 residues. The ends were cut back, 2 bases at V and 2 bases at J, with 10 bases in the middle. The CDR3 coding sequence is TGCGCCAGCAGCTTAACAGCTCTCAACACTGAAGCTTTCTTT. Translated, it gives CASSLTALNTEAFF.

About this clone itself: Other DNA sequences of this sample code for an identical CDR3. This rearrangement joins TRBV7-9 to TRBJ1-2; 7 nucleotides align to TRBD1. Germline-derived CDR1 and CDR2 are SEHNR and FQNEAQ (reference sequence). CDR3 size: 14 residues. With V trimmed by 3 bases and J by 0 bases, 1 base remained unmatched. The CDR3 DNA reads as TGTGCCAGCAGCTTTGGGACAGCTAACTATGGCTACACCTTC. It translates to CASSFGTANYGYTF.

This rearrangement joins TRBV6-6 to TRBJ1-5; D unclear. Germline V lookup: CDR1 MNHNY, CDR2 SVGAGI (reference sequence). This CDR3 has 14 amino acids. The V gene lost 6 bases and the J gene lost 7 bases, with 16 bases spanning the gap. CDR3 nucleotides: TGTGCCAGCAGATTCTACGGGCCTCCCCAGCCCCAGCATTTT. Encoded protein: CASRFYGPPQPQHF.

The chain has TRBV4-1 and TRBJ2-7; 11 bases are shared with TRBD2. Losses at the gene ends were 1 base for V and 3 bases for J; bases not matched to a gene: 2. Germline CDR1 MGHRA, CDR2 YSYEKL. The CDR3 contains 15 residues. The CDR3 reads CASSQGTSGFYEQYF. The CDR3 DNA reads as TGCGCCAGCAGCCAAGGGACTAGCGGGTTCTACGAGCAGTACTTC.

CDR3 nucleotide sequence: TGTGCCAGCAGTGAACCCGGGAGGGACGGTGAAAAACTGTTTTTT. Translation gives CASSEPGRDGEKLFF. This sequence joins TRBV6-1 and TRBJ1-4; TRBD1 is a possible D gene (5 bases). V was clipped by 2 bases and J by 7 bases, with 14 bases between them. Germline-derived CDR1 and CDR2 are MNHNS and SASEGT. The CDR3 loop spans 15 amino acids.

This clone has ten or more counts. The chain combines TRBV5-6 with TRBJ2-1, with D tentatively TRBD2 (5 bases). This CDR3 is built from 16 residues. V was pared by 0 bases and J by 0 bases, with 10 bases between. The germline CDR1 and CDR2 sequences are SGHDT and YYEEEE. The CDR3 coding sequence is TGTGCCAGCAGCTTGGGTAGCGAGTACTCCTACAATGAGCAGTTCTTC. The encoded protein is CASSLGSEYSYNEQFF.

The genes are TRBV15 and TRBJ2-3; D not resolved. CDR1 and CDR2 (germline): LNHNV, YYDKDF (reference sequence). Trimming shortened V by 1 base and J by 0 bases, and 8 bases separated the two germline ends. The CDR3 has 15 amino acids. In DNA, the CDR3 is TGTGCCACCAGCAGAGGGTTCACTAGCACAGATACGCAGTATTTT. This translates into CATSRGFTSTDTQYF.

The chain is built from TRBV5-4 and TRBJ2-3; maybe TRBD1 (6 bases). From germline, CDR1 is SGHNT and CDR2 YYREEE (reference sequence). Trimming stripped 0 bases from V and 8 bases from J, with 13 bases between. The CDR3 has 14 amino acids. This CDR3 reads CASSLEAGGGTQYF. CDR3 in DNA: TGTGCCAGCAGCTTGGAGGCTGGGGGCGGTACGCAGTATTTT.

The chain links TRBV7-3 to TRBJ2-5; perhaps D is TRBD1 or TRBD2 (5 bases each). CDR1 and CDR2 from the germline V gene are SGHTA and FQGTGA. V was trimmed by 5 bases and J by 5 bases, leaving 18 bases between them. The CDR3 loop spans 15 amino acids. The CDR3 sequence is CASSPGQGSGETQYF. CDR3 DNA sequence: TGTGCCAGCAGCCCGGGGCAGGGATCTGGGGAGACCCAGTACTTC.

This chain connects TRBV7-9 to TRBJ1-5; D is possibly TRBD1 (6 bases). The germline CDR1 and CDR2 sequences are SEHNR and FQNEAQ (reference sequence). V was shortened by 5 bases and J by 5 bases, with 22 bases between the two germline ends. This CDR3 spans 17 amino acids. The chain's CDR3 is CASSRGQGQGADQPQHF. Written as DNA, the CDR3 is TGTGCCAGCAGCAGAGGCCAGGGGCAGGGAGCAGATCAGCCCCAGCATTTT.

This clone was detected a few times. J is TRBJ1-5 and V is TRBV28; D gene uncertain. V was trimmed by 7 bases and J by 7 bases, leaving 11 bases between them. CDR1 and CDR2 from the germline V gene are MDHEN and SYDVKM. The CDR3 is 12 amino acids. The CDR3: CASTISPQPQHF. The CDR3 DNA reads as TGTGCCAGCACCATCTCCCCACAGCCCCAGCATTTT.

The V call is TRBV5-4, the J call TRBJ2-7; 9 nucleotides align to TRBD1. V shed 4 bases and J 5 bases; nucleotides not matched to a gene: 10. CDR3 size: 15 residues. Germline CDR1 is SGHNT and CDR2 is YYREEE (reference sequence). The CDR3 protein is CASSPGWDRDHEQYF. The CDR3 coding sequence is TGTGCCAGCAGCCCTGGGTGGGACAGGGACCACGAGCAGTACTTC.

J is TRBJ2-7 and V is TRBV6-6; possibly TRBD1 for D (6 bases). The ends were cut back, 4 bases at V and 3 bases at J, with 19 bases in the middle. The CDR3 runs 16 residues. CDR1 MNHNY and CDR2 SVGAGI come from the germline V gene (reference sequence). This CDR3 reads CASSFTLDRSYYEQYF. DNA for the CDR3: TGTGCCAGCAGTTTTACCCTCGACAGGTCCTACTACGAGCAGTACTTC.

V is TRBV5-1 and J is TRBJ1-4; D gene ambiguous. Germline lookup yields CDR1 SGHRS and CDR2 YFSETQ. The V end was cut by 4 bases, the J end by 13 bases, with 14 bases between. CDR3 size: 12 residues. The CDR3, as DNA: TGCGCCAGCAGCACTACGGGAAGTGGACTGTTTTTT. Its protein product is CASSTTGSGLFF. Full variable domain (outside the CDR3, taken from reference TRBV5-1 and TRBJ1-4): KAGVTQTPRYLIKTRGQQVTLSCSPISGHRSVSWYQQTPGQGLQFLFEYFSETQRNKGNFPGRFSGRQFSNSRSEMNVSTLELGDSALYLCASSTTGSGLFFGSGTQLSVL.

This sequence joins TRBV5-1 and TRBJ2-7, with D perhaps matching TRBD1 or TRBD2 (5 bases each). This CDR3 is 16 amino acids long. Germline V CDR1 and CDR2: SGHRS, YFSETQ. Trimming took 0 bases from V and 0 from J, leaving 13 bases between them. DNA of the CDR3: TGCGCCAGCAGCTTGGACGGGGCGCAAAGCTCCTACGAGCAGTACTTC. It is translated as CASSLDGAQSSYEQYF.